Presented here are 20 T cell receptor beta chains from one specimen sequenced in a study of blood T cell repertoires in COVID-19. Sequencing was performed with immunoSEQ multiplex PCR; in TCRdb, only in-frame clones are kept and a portion is missing. Of over 75,000 clones in the sample, over 85% were seen once. The specimen sequenced was peripheral blood. The receptors were gathered from a human donor with COVID-19, enrolled during active disease. The donor label of this sample is uncertain.

The CDR3 DNA reads TGCGCCAGCAGCCCTGGGCGGGGAGCCTACGAGCAGTACTTC. Its protein product is CASSPGRGAYEQYF. The chain recombines TRBV5-1 with TRBJ2-7, with D possibly being TRBD2 (6 bases). CDR3 size: 14 residues. Germline V gene sequence: CDR1 SGHRS, CDR2 YFSETQ. Trimming pared 4 bases from V and 2 bases from J, leaving 13 bases between.

This clone occurred once. The chain carries TRBV11-2 and TRBJ1-1; a weak D match, TRBD1 (5 bases). V was trimmed by 2 bases and J by 1 base, leaving 11 bases between them. Germline CDR1 SGHAT, CDR2 FQNNGV. The CDR3 sequence is 15 residues long. CDR3 region: CASSLLGGENTEAFF. CDR3 nucleotides: TGTGCCAGCAGCTTATTGGGGGGGGAGAACACTGAAGCTTTCTTT.

The V and J genes are TRBV7-3 and TRBJ2-5; maybe TRBD2 (6 bases). V was trimmed by 2 bases and J by 1 base, leaving 11 bases between them. The CDR3 spans 15 residues. Germline CDR1 is SGHTA and CDR2 is FQGTGA. The CDR3, as DNA: TGTGCCAGCAGCTTAGGATGGGACTTCCAAGAGACCCAGTACTTC. Residues: CASSLGWDFQETQYF.

This clone came up once. An end of the junction differs from the germline gene, which may be a read error. V usage is TRBV13 and J usage is TRBJ1-1, with D possibly being TRBD1 (6 bases). This CDR3 region has 15 residues. The V gene's germline CDR1 is PRHDT and CDR2 FYEKMQ (reference sequence). CDR3 protein: CARSFGGPGGTEAFF. The CDR3 bases are TGTGCCCGCAGCTTCGGGGGCCCGGGGGGGACTGAAGCTTTCTTT.

The chain recombines TRBV9 with TRBJ2-3; D possibly corresponds to TRBD2 (6 bases). Germline V CDR1 and CDR2: SGDLS, YYNGEE. The CDR3 is 15 amino acids. The V gene lost 0 bases and the J gene lost 2 bases, with 10 bases spanning the gap. The CDR3 DNA follows: TGTGCCAGCAGCGTAGGGGTAGCGGCCACAGATACGCAGTATTTT. Amino acids: CASSVGVAATDTQYF. The variable domain in full, completed from reference TRBV9 and TRBJ2-3, reads DSGVTQTPKHLITATGQRVTLRCSPRSGDLSVYWYQQSLDQGLQFLIQYYNGEERAKGNILERFSAQQFPDLHSELNLSSLELGDSALYFCASSVGVAATDTQYFGPGTRLTVL.

This chain links TRBV2 with TRBJ1-1, with 9 bases identical to TRBD1. J gave up 10 bases and V 4 bases, and 7 bases lay outside the gene matches. This CDR3 comprises 13 residues. CDR1 is SNHLY, CDR2 FYNNEI, per germline. The CDR3 nucleotides are TGTGCCAGCAGTGCAGGGACAGGGAAGGGAGCTTTCTTT. Translation: CASSAGTGKGAFF. The whole variable domain, remainder taken from reference TRBV2 and TRBJ1-1, is EPEVTQTPSHQVTQMGQEVILRCVPISNHLYFYWYRQILGQKVEFLVSFYNNEISEKSEIFDDQFSVERPDGSNFTLKIRSTKLEDSAMYFCASSAGTGKGAFFGQGTRLTVV.

The chain couples TRBV5-1 to TRBJ1-1; possible D gene TRBD1, 5 bases. The CDR3 consists of 14 residues. V was pared by 0 bases and J by 7 bases, with 13 bases between. Looked up from germline, CDR1 is SGHRS and CDR2 is YFSETQ. Written as DNA, the CDR3 is TGCGCCAGCAGCTTGGTTAGTTCGGACAATGAAGCTTTCTTT. Amino acid sequence: CASSLVSSDNEAFF.

This clone was observed a few times. The chain is built from TRBV7-3 and TRBJ2-1; 7 bases agree with TRBD2. With 2 bases clipped from V and 5 bases from J, the junction kept 3 bases outside the gene matches. Germline-derived CDR1 and CDR2 are SGHTA and FQGTGA. This CDR3 is built from 14 residues. This CDR3 is CASSLQLADNEQFF. Here the CDR3 DNA reads TGTGCCAGCAGCTTACAGCTAGCGGACAATGAGCAGTTCTTC.

The chain uses TRBV7-9 and TRBJ2-5; D remains unclear. CDR1 and CDR2 (germline): SEHNR, FQNEAQ (reference sequence). V lost 5 bases and J 5 bases, leaving 12 bases between the germline ends. This CDR3 comprises 13 residues. The CDR3 bases are TGTGCCAGCAGCCGCCAAACCCAGGAGACCCAGTACTTC. Protein: CASSRQTQETQYF.

V usage is TRBV14 and J usage is TRBJ2-6; D call uncertain. The CDR3 loop spans 15 amino acids. Germline V gene lookup returns CDR1 SGHDN and CDR2 FVKESK. Trimming left V 2 bases short and J 2 bases short, with 7 bases between. CDR3 bases: TGTGCCAGCAGCCAATCAGGTGCTGGGGCCAACGTCCTGACTTTC. It is translated as CASSQSGAGANVLTF.

This chain connects TRBV2 to TRBJ2-2, with TRBD1 matching over 7 bases. V gave up 4 bases and J gave up 7 bases; unmatched junction bases: 9. The CDR3 length is 15 residues. Germline assignment: CDR1 SNHLY and CDR2 FYNNEI. CDR3 DNA: TGTGCCAGCAGTGGGCAGGGGGTACCGATCGGGGAGCTGTTTTTT. Translated, it gives CASSGQGVPIGELFF.

The chain combines TRBV5-1 with TRBJ1-1; D possibly corresponds to TRBD1 (5 bases). The CDR3 is 13 residues long. Between the trimmed V and J ends, which lost 0 bases and 4 bases, there was a span of 7 bases. Germline V CDR1 and CDR2: SGHRS, YFSETQ. CDR3 in DNA: TGCGCCAGCAGCTTGGTTCAGGGCACTGAAGCTTTCTTT. Translated: CASSLVQGTEAFF.

The chain uses TRBV5-1 and TRBJ2-7; TRBD1 matches 9 bases. Germline trimming cut 0 bases from V and 4 bases from J; bases unmatched to any gene: 8. Per germline, CDR1 SGHRS and CDR2 YFSETQ. The CDR3 sequence is 16 residues long. The CDR3 region is CASSLAGTGTVYEQYF. In nucleotides, the CDR3 is TGCGCCAGCAGCTTGGCCGGGACAGGGACCGTATACGAGCAGTACTTC.

The J gene is TRBJ1-2, the V gene TRBV5-4, with D uncertain. The CDR3 is made up of 12 amino acids. Trimming stripped 4 bases from V and 6 bases from J, with 10 bases between. Germline V gene data show CDR1 as SGHNT and CDR2 as YYREEE (reference sequence). The CDR3 spells CASSQEAHGYTF. The CDR3 nucleotides read TGTGCCAGCAGCCAGGAGGCGCATGGCTACACCTTC.

The genes are TRBV19 and TRBJ1-6, with 7 bases that match TRBD1. Germline-derived CDR1 and CDR2 are LNHDA and SQIVND (reference sequence). The J segment lost 9 bases and the V segment lost 5 bases, leaving 10 bases of the junction unmatched. The CDR3 loop spans 15 amino acids. CDR3 protein: CASSESGRGRSPLHF. CDR3 nucleotide sequence: TGTGCCAGTAGTGAGTCGGGAAGGGGGCGTTCACCCCTCCACTTT.

The gene calls are TRBV6-2 or TRBV6-3 and TRBJ1-5, with a tentative D call TRBD1 (5 bases). The V end was cut by 4 bases, the J end by 6 bases, with 16 bases between. Germline assignment: CDR1 MNHEY and CDR2 SVGEGT. The length of the CDR3 is 15 residues. CDR3 amino acids: CASSSPGGMGQPQHF. The CDR3 nucleotides read TGTGCCAGCAGTTCCCCGGGGGGTATGGGTCAGCCCCAGCATTTT.

V and J are TRBV5-6 and TRBJ2-1; 8 bases line up with TRBD1. The V gene end was trimmed by 3 bases and the J gene end by 8 bases; junction bases not matched to a gene: 13. Germline values: CDR1 SGHDT, CDR2 YYEEEE. The CDR3 is 16 amino acids. The CDR3 sequence is CASSWTGLDLMDEQFF. The CDR3, as DNA: TGTGCCAGCAGCTGGACAGGGTTGGATTTGATGGATGAGCAGTTCTTC. Variable domain in full (rest from reference TRBV5-6 and TRBJ2-1): DAGVTQSPTHLIKTRGQQVTLRCSPKSGHDTVSWYQQALGQGPQFIFQYYEEEERQRGNFPDRFSGHQFPNYSSELNVNALLLGDSALYLCASSWTGLDLMDEQFFGPGTRLTVL.

The J gene is TRBJ2-1, the V gene TRBV11-2; D might be TRBD1 (5 bases). V was clipped by 5 bases and J by 1 base, with 18 bases between them. CDR3 length: 17 amino acids. In germline, CDR1 is SGHAT, CDR2 FQNNGV. The chain's CDR3 is CASSTAFRVRSYNEQFF. The CDR3 bases are TGTGCCAGCAGCACAGCCTTCAGGGTAAGATCCTACAATGAGCAGTTCTTC.

V is TRBV16 and J is TRBJ1-4, with unresolved D. The CDR3 totals 15 residues. The V and J ends lost 4 bases and 7 bases respectively, with 16 bases between them. Per germline, CDR1 KGHSY and CDR2 FQNENV. The CDR3 coding sequence is TGTGCCAGCAGCCCGCGCGGGGATTTGGCTGAAAAACTGTTTTTT. Translation gives CASSPRGDLAEKLFF.

CDR3 nucleotide sequence: TGTGCCAGCAGTTACGTCCGGCTAGCGGGGAGGAATGAGCAGTTCTTC. Translated, it gives CASSYVRLAGRNEQFF. The rearrangement uses TRBV6-5 and TRBJ2-1; 9 nucleotides line up with TRBD2. The CDR3 spans 16 residues. The junction had 9 bases not matched to a gene; V was cut back by 2 bases and J by 7 bases. The germline V gene encodes CDR1 MNHEY and CDR2 SVGAGI.